This passage covers 28 T cell receptor beta chains from one sample sequenced in a study of Ad26.COV2.S vaccination and SARS-CoV-2 variants. The table came from immunoSEQ multiplex PCR; TCRdb's copy has only in-frame clones and leaves some out. The sample has over 400,000 clones; about 92% are singletons. Treatment specified: some 20 received Ad26.COV2.S at low or high dose, single or two shots; about 5 received placebo; per-sample allocation not given. Vaccine and placebo recipients were sampled on day 63 after the first injection. The sequences come from peripheral blood, collected in a trial of Ad26.COV2.S vaccine versus placebo. The source is a person aged 18-60 years who received the Ad26.COV2.S COVID-19 vaccine or a placebo.

The chain couples TRBV10-3 to TRBJ2-3; 7 bases are shared with TRBD2. CDR1 and CDR2 from the germline V gene are ENHRY and SYGVKD. V lost 4 bases to trimming and J lost 3 bases; unmatched junction nucleotides: 10. This CDR3 contains 16 residues. As DNA, the CDR3 is TGTGCCATCAGTGCTACTTCTGCGGGGGAAACAGATACGCAGTATTTT. Encoded protein: CAISATSAGETDTQYF.

The chain links TRBV20-1 to TRBJ2-4, with D perhaps matching TRBD1 (7 bases). The CDR3 is 14 amino acids. V was cut by 3 bases and J by 6 bases, with 15 bases left in between. Germline V gives CDR1 DFQATT, CDR2 SNEGSKA (reference sequence). The CDR3 DNA reads TGCAGTGCTAGTATCAGGGGGGCCCCAAACATTCAGTACTTC. This translates into CSASIRGAPNIQYF.

The CDR3 DNA reads TGCAGCGTCACTAGCGGGAGCACAGATACGCAGTATTTT. This codes for CSVTSGSTDTQYF. The chain recombines TRBV29-1 with TRBJ2-3; 9 nucleotides match TRBD2. The length of the CDR3 is 13 residues. The trim removed 6 bases at V and 0 bases at J, leaving 1 base unmatched. The germline V gene has CDR1 SQVTM and CDR2 ANQGSEA.

The CDR3 sequence: CASSPPTSGRTEAFF. As DNA, the CDR3 is TGTGCCAGCTCACCACCTACGTCAGGTAGAACTGAAGCTTTCTTT. V is TRBV18 and J is TRBJ1-1; D is undetermined. Germline-derived CDR1 and CDR2 are KGHSH and LQKENI. The germline V and J ends were trimmed by 0 bases and 5 bases, with 13 bases remaining between them. CDR3 length: 15 amino acids.

The CDR3 DNA sequence: TGTGCCAGCAGTTACCAGACAGGGGGAGAGACCCAGTACTTC. Its protein product is CASSYQTGGETQYF. The V gene is TRBV7-9, the J gene TRBJ2-5; 9 nucleotides align to TRBD1. This CDR3 comprises 14 residues. The ends lost 6 bases at V and 4 bases at J; junction bases unmatched: 6. Per the germline V gene, CDR1 is SEHNR and CDR2 is FQNEAQ (reference sequence).

The V and J genes are TRBV19 and TRBJ2-7, with 8 bases matching TRBD2. The CDR3 consists of 15 residues. V gave up 4 bases and J gave up 2 bases; unmatched junction bases: 7. Germline assignment: CDR1 LNHDA and CDR2 SQIVND (reference sequence). The chain's CDR3 is CASSTIPGLAYEQYF. Written as DNA, the CDR3 is TGTGCCAGTAGTACAATCCCGGGACTAGCCTACGAGCAGTACTTC.

The chain links TRBV6-4 to TRBJ2-7; TRBD2 matches at 13 bases. There are 20 residues in the CDR3. Losses at the gene ends were 4 bases for V and 2 bases for J; bases not matched to a gene: 17. Germline V lookup: CDR1 MRHNA, CDR2 SNTAGT. The CDR3 reads CASSVLLLAGGQKGTYEQYF. CDR3 DNA sequence: TGTGCCAGCAGTGTCCTCTTACTAGCGGGGGGGCAGAAAGGGACCTACGAGCAGTACTTC.

This chain joins TRBV5-1 and TRBJ1-5, with D possibly matching TRBD1 (6 bases). CDR1 SGHRS and CDR2 YFSETQ come from the germline V gene. The CDR3 has 15 residues. V gave up 0 bases and J gave up 3 bases, with 10 bases separating them. The CDR3 here is CASSLEGGYNQPQHF. The CDR3 region has the DNA TGCGCCAGCAGCTTGGAGGGGGGCTACAATCAGCCCCAGCATTTT.

The V gene is TRBV7-2, the J gene TRBJ2-3, with 10 bases aligning to TRBD2. The CDR3 is made up of 16 amino acids. The germline CDR1 and CDR2 sequences are SGHTA and FQGNSA. Unmatched junction bases numbered 3, after V lost 3 bases and J lost 0 bases. The CDR3 DNA reads TGTGCCAGCAGCTTCTGGACTAGCGGAAGCACAGATACGCAGTATTTT. Protein: CASSFWTSGSTDTQYF.

The chain links TRBV28 to TRBJ1-6; D may be TRBD1 (5 bases). Germline assignment: CDR1 MDHEN and CDR2 SYDVKM. The CDR3 is 15 amino acids. Trimming took 2 bases from V and 9 from J, leaving 14 bases between them. CDR3 coding DNA: TGTGCCAGCAGTTTACCGGGAGGCAGGGCTTCACCCCTCCACTTT. This gives the protein CASSLPGGRASPLHF.

This clone was counted a few times. CDR3 region: CASSLILGWAPGQGYYEQYF. The DNA for the CDR3 is TGCGCCAGCAGCCTTATATTGGGCTGGGCCCCGGGACAGGGGTACTACGAGCAGTACTTC. The rearrangement links TRBV10-1 to TRBJ2-7, with 10 bases aligning to TRBD1. Germline V gene lookup returns CDR1 WNHNN and CDR2 SYGVQD (reference sequence). V lost 6 bases to trimming and J lost 3 bases; unmatched junction nucleotides: 23. The CDR3 consists of 20 residues.

CDR3 nucleotide sequence: TGTGCCAGCAGCTTAGCCTGGTACACTGAAGCTTTCTTT. It codes for CASSLAWYTEAFF. The chain carries TRBV7-9 and TRBJ1-1; D is ambiguous. Germline assignment: CDR1 SEHNR and CDR2 FQNEAQ (reference sequence). This CDR3 spans 13 amino acids. V was trimmed by 0 bases and J by 3 bases, leaving 5 bases between them.

The chain is built from TRBV5-1 and TRBJ1-1; maybe TRBD1 (5 bases). Trimming took off 4 bases at V and 10 bases at J, with 14 bases between the two ends. The CDR3 consists of 12 residues. CDR1 SGHRS and CDR2 YFSETQ come from the germline V gene. The CDR3 loop reads CASSEGRLGAFF. CDR3 DNA: TGCGCCAGCAGCGAGGGACGGCTGGGAGCTTTCTTT. The full variable domain, its missing parts supplied by reference TRBV5-1 and TRBJ1-1, is KAGVTQTPRYLIKTRGQQVTLSCSPISGHRSVSWYQQTPGQGLQFLFEYFSETQRNKGNFPGRFSGRQFSNSRSEMNVSTLELGDSALYLCASSEGRLGAFFGQGTRLTVV.

The genes are TRBV28 and TRBJ1-2; D is possibly TRBD1 (5 bases). Trimming took 2 bases from V and 2 from J, leaving 9 bases between them. This CDR3 is built from 14 residues. Germline lookup yields CDR1 MDHEN and CDR2 SYDVKM. The CDR3 bases are TGTGCCAGCAGTTTAGGAGGGGTGAACTATGGCTACACCTTC. Translating gives CASSLGGVNYGYTF.

The V call is TRBV24-1, the J call TRBJ1-3, with no clear D. Germline CDR1 is KGHDR and CDR2 is SFDVKD. Trimming took off 5 bases at V and 3 bases at J, with 10 bases between the two ends. The CDR3 runs to 14 residues. The DNA for the CDR3 is TGTGCCACCAGTGGCCCCTTGGATGGAAACACCATATATTTT. It encodes CATSGPLDGNTIYF.

V usage is TRBV30 and J usage is TRBJ2-2; 9 positions match TRBD1. V trimming: 3 bases; J trimming: 9 bases; junction bases outside the gene matches: 5. Germline V gene sequence: CDR1 GTSNPN, CDR2 SVGIG (reference sequence). The CDR3 runs to 13 residues. CDR3 amino acids: CAWRETGGRELFF. The CDR3 DNA reads as TGTGCCTGGAGGGAAACAGGGGGCCGGGAGCTGTTTTTT.

V gene TRBV7-2 combines with J gene TRBJ2-3; D might be TRBD1 (6 bases). V lost 0 bases, J lost 3 bases, and 10 bases lay in between. Germline V gives CDR1 SGHTA, CDR2 FQGNSA. CDR3 length equals 15 residues. In DNA form, the CDR3 reads TGTGCCAGCAGCTTAGCCGGGACAAGAACAGATACGCAGTATTTT. Translation: CASSLAGTRTDTQYF.

CDR3 nucleotide sequence: TGTGCCAGTAGGACCCTAGTGGGAGCCACAGATACGCAGTATTTT. Amino acids: CASRTLVGATDTQYF. This chain connects TRBV19 to TRBJ2-3; weak D call: TRBD2 (5 bases). This CDR3 contains 15 residues. The germline V and J ends were trimmed by 6 bases and 2 bases, with 15 bases remaining between them. The germline V gene encodes CDR1 LNHDA and CDR2 SQIVND (reference sequence).

This sequence joins TRBV7-6 and TRBJ1-2; 7 bases map to TRBD1. The CDR3 sequence is 12 residues long. The V and J ends lost 5 bases and 7 bases, in that order; junction bases with no gene match: 4. Germline CDR1 reads SGHVS; CDR2 reads FNYEAQ. CDR3 loop: CASSDRVAGYTF. In nucleotides, the CDR3 is TGTGCCAGCAGCGACAGGGTCGCTGGCTACACCTTC.

This clone showed up just once. The V and J genes are TRBV3-1 (or the pseudogene TRBV3-2) and TRBJ2-5; 9 bases are shared with TRBD2. V trimming: 0 bases; J trimming: 5 bases; junction bases outside the gene matches: 13. In germline, CDR1 is LGHDT, CDR2 YNNKEL (reference sequence). This CDR3 has 18 residues. Written as DNA, the CDR3 is TGTGCCAGCAGCCAAGATTCGGTCATAGCGGGGGAGGACGAGACCCAGTACTTC. Translating it yields CASSQDSVIAGEDETQYF.

The chain links TRBV19 to TRBJ2-3; D remains ambiguous. Trimming stripped 3 bases from V and 0 bases from J, with 7 bases between. Per the germline V gene, CDR1 is LNHDA and CDR2 is SQIVND (reference sequence). The CDR3 runs 14 residues. The CDR3 DNA sequence: TGTGCCAGTAGTATGGGGTCTAGCACAGATACGCAGTATTTT. Translation: CASSMGSSTDTQYF. Drawing the rest from reference TRBV19 and TRBJ2-3, the complete variable domain is DGGITQSPKYLFRKEGQNVTLSCEQNLNHDAMYWYRQDPGQGLRLIYYSQIVNDFQKGDIAEGYSVSREKKESFPLTVTSAQKNPTAFYLCASSMGSSTDTQYFGPGTRLTVL.

The chain employs TRBV6-2 or TRBV6-3 and TRBJ2-7; D not resolved. CDR3 length: 12 amino acids. Germline CDR1 is MNHEY and CDR2 is SVGEGT. Trimming took off 5 bases at V and 0 bases at J, with 5 bases between the two ends. CDR3 nucleotide sequence: TGTGCCAGCAGTATGTTCTCCTACGAGCAGTACTTC. Protein sequence: CASSMFSYEQYF.

The chain combines TRBV2 with TRBJ1-5; a possible D gene is TRBD1 (6 bases). The CDR3 is 15 residues long. The V gene lost 6 bases and the J gene lost 1 base, with 13 bases spanning the gap. The germline gives CDR1 SNHLY, CDR2 FYNNEI. CDR3 residues: CASRRDTGSNQPQHF. CDR3 sequence (DNA): TGTGCCAGCAGACGGGACACAGGGAGCAATCAGCCCCAGCATTTT.

V is TRBV2 and J is TRBJ2-7, with D unclear. The germline CDR1 and CDR2 sequences are SNHLY and FYNNEI. The CDR3 runs to 14 residues. The V and J ends lost 2 bases and 1 base respectively, with 9 bases between them. The CDR3 is CASSERVWSYEQYF. For the CDR3, the DNA is TGTGCCAGCAGTGAAAGGGTCTGGTCCTACGAGCAGTACTTC.

This sequence joins TRBV3-1 (or the pseudogene TRBV3-2) and TRBJ2-2; D is perhaps TRBD1 (5 bases). The length of the CDR3 is 14 residues. V was shortened by 8 bases and J by 5 bases, with 15 bases between the two germline ends. Per germline, CDR1 LGHDT and CDR2 YNNKEL (reference sequence). CDR3 sequence: CASADSGRTGELFF. CDR3 in DNA: TGTGCCAGCGCTGATTCAGGGCGTACCGGGGAGCTGTTTTTT.

The gene calls are TRBV18 and TRBJ1-1; 7 bases fit TRBD1. The CDR3 covers 13 residues. Germline-derived CDR1 and CDR2 are KGHSH and LQKENI. Trimming removed 0 bases from V and 7 bases from J; junction bases left unmatched: 2. The CDR3 DNA reads TGTGCCAGCTCACCACCCAGGGGGTTTGAAGCTTTCTTT. Its translation is CASSPPRGFEAFF.

The chain joins TRBV5-1 to TRBJ2-2; tentative D call: TRBD1 (7 bases). There are 16 residues in the CDR3. Germline V gives CDR1 SGHRS, CDR2 YFSETQ. Trimming left V 4 bases short and J 7 bases short, with 20 bases between. Here the CDR3 reads CASSSSNTGDFGELFF. The CDR3 DNA sequence: TGCGCCAGCAGCAGCTCGAATACAGGGGACTTCGGGGAGCTGTTTTTT.

This chain uses TRBV12-3 or TRBV12-4 with TRBJ1-2; a possible D gene is TRBD1 (6 bases). Trimming removed 7 bases from V and 4 bases from J, with 13 bases in between. The CDR3 extends over 13 amino acids. In DNA form, the CDR3 reads TGTGCCAGCATTCACAGGGACCTCTATGGCTACACCTTC. It translates to CASIHRDLYGYTF.